The rows below give T cell receptor beta chains drawn from one sample of a study of cytomegalovirus exposure and HLA in healthy donors. Sequenced by immunoSEQ multiplex PCR; TCRdb stores in-frame clones only, minus some. The sample has about 190,000 clones; roughly 84% are singletons. The sample was PBMCs. These receptors were obtained from a man aged 18 to 30 in good health and CMV-seropositive. CDR3s include the opening cysteine and the closing phenylalanine or tryptophan. Each record gives: J gene, clone size, CDR3 length, D gene, V gene, CDR3 DNA, CDR3 protein. The D gene is left open where the match is weak. Clone size, where shown, is once, few, many, or a class for clones that have expanded.

j_call: TRBJ1-2
clone_size: .
cdr3_length: 14
d_call: .
v_call: TRBV5-1
cdr3_nt: TGCGCCAGCAGCTTGTCAGGGTCCGACTATGGCTACACCTTC
cdr3_aa: CASSLSGSDYGYTF

j_call: TRBJ2-2
clone_size: few
cdr3_length: 14
d_call: TRBD1
v_call: TRBV30
cdr3_nt: TGTGCCTGGACTCCGGGACAGGTCACCGGGGAGCTGTTTTTT
cdr3_aa: CAWTPGQVTGELFF

j_call: TRBJ2-5
clone_size: once
cdr3_length: 14
d_call: .
v_call: TRBV18
cdr3_nt: TGTGCCAGCTCACCCGGGACTGTACAAGAGACCCAGTACTTC
cdr3_aa: CASSPGTVQETQYF

j_call: TRBJ2-3
clone_size: .
cdr3_length: 13
d_call: TRBD2
v_call: TRBV7-3
cdr3_nt: TGTGCCAGCAGGAGCGGGGGGACAGATACGCAGTATTTT
cdr3_aa: CASRSGGTDTQYF

j_call: TRBJ2-4
clone_size: .
cdr3_length: 18
d_call: TRBD1
v_call: TRBV6-4
cdr3_nt: TGTGCCAGCAGATTTGAGACAGGGGCTGTATTAGCCAAAAACATTCAGTACTTC
cdr3_aa: CASRFETGAVLAKNIQYF

j_call: TRBJ2-7
clone_size: .
cdr3_length: 14
d_call: TRBD2
v_call: TRBV6-6
cdr3_nt: TGTGCCAGCAGCTCTAGCGGATACTCCTACGAGCAGTACTTC
cdr3_aa: CASSSSGYSYEQYF

j_call: TRBJ1-4
clone_size: .
cdr3_length: 16
d_call: .
v_call: TRBV13
cdr3_nt: TGTGCCAGCAGCTTAGGGTCGGAGGGCGTAGAGGAAAAACTGTTTTTT
cdr3_aa: CASSLGSEGVEEKLFF

j_call: TRBJ1-1
clone_size: .
cdr3_length: 12
d_call: .
v_call: TRBV7-9
cdr3_nt: TGTGCCAGCAGCTCCCGGGATATGGTTACTTTCTTT
cdr3_aa: CASSSRDMVTFF

j_call: TRBJ1-5
clone_size: few
cdr3_length: 13
d_call: .
v_call: TRBV5-4
cdr3_nt: TGTGCCAGCAGCTCCGGGGGGGAACAGCCCCAGCATTTT
cdr3_aa: CASSSGGEQPQHF

j_call: TRBJ2-7
clone_size: .
cdr3_length: 14
d_call: .
v_call: TRBV27
cdr3_nt: TGTGCCAGCAGTTCGGGACTCCCCCCCTACGAGCAGTACTTC
cdr3_aa: CASSSGLPPYEQYF

j_call: TRBJ2-1
clone_size: .
cdr3_length: 14
d_call: TRBD2
v_call: TRBV27
cdr3_nt: TGTGCCAGCAGTTTAAGCGGGACTAGCGTTGAGCAATTCTTC
cdr3_aa: CASSLSGTSVEQFF

j_call: TRBJ2-1
clone_size: .
cdr3_length: 16
d_call: .
v_call: TRBV27
cdr3_nt: TGTGCCAGCAGGACCGGAGTGAACTCCCCCTACAATGAGCAGTTCTTC
cdr3_aa: CASRTGVNSPYNEQFF

j_call: TRBJ1-2
clone_size: .
cdr3_length: 12
d_call: .
v_call: TRBV6-6
cdr3_nt: TGTGCCAGCAGCCTCGACACCTATGGCTACACCTTC
cdr3_aa: CASSLDTYGYTF

j_call: TRBJ2-1
clone_size: .
cdr3_length: 16
d_call: .
v_call: TRBV18
cdr3_nt: TGTGCCAGCTCACCGTTTATCGGAGGCCCAATACCGGAGCAGTTCTTC
cdr3_aa: CASSPFIGGPIPEQFF

j_call: TRBJ1-1
clone_size: .
cdr3_length: 14
d_call: TRBD1
v_call: TRBV5-4
cdr3_nt: TGTGCCAGCACCCGACAGGGGAAGAGCACTGAAGCTTTCTTT
cdr3_aa: CASTRQGKSTEAFF

j_call: TRBJ2-1
clone_size: .
cdr3_length: 16
d_call: TRBD2
v_call: TRBV7-9
cdr3_nt: TGTGCCAGCAGCCCTATGGGGCTAGCGGATGGCAATGAGCAGTTCTTC
cdr3_aa: CASSPMGLADGNEQFF

j_call: TRBJ2-7
clone_size: once
cdr3_length: 15
d_call: .
v_call: TRBV11-2
cdr3_nt: TGTGCCAGCGCTTTAGGGAGTCAGACACCCTACGAGCAGTACTTC
cdr3_aa: CASALGSQTPYEQYF

j_call: TRBJ1-2
clone_size: few
cdr3_length: 12
d_call: TRBD1
v_call: TRBV7-9
cdr3_nt: TGTGCCAGCAGCGAGACAGGGGATGGCTACACCTTC
cdr3_aa: CASSETGDGYTF

j_call: TRBJ1-4
clone_size: .
cdr3_length: 13
d_call: TRBD1
v_call: TRBV6-5
cdr3_nt: TGTGCCAGCAGCCCGACAGGGCGGGAAAAACTGTTTTTT
cdr3_aa: CASSPTGREKLFF

j_call: TRBJ2-2
clone_size: .
cdr3_length: 14
d_call: .
v_call: TRBV6-4
cdr3_nt: TGTGCCAGCAGGCGGACAGAGAACACCGGGGAGCTGTTTTTT
cdr3_aa: CASRRTENTGELFF

j_call: TRBJ2-7
clone_size: .
cdr3_length: 11
d_call: .
v_call: TRBV28
cdr3_nt: TGTGCCAGCCGTGGGCCTGGGGGCGGGGGATTC
cdr3_aa: CASRGPGGGGF

j_call: TRBJ1-3
clone_size: .
cdr3_length: 14
d_call: .
v_call: TRBV30
cdr3_nt: TGTGCCTGGAGTGGGGGCCCGGCCGGAAACACCATATATTTT
cdr3_aa: CAWSGGPAGNTIYF

j_call: TRBJ1-5
clone_size: few
cdr3_length: 14
d_call: .
v_call: TRBV6-1
cdr3_nt: TGTGCCAGCAGTCGCGGGCCTTACAATCAGCCCCAGCATTTT
cdr3_aa: CASSRGPYNQPQHF

j_call: TRBJ1-4
clone_size: .
cdr3_length: 12
d_call: .
v_call: TRBV28
cdr3_nt: TGTGCCAGCAGTATTAGGGGGATTGAACTGTTTTTT
cdr3_aa: CASSIRGIELFF

j_call: TRBJ1-2
clone_size: .
cdr3_length: 13
d_call: .
v_call: TRBV15
cdr3_nt: TGTGCCACCAGCAGAGGGGGAGGGGAGGGCTACACCTTC
cdr3_aa: CATSRGGGEGYTF

j_call: TRBJ2-7
clone_size: .
cdr3_length: 14
d_call: .
v_call: TRBV27
cdr3_nt: TGTGCCAGCAGTGGCAGGGGCTATAATCGGGAGCAGTACTTC
cdr3_aa: CASSGRGYNREQYF

j_call: TRBJ2-5
clone_size: .
cdr3_length: 14
d_call: .
v_call: TRBV5-6
cdr3_nt: TGTGCCAGCAGCTTGGTATCGACTCAAGAGACCCAGTACTTC
cdr3_aa: CASSLVSTQETQYF

j_call: TRBJ2-3
clone_size: .
cdr3_length: 16
d_call: .
v_call: TRBV9
cdr3_nt: TGTGCCAGCAGCGGGGCGAGCGGAGCTAGCACAGATACGCAGTATTTT
cdr3_aa: CASSGASGASTDTQYF

j_call: TRBJ2-1
clone_size: .
cdr3_length: 16
d_call: TRBD1
v_call: TRBV7-7
cdr3_nt: TGTGCCAGCAGCAATAATATCCCCGGGACAGACAATGAGCAGTTCTTC
cdr3_aa: CASSNNIPGTDNEQFF

j_call: TRBJ2-1
clone_size: .
cdr3_length: 16
d_call: .
v_call: TRBV7-3
cdr3_nt: TGTGCCAGCAGCTCCCACAGGGCCAGCTCCTACAATGAGCAGTTCTTC
cdr3_aa: CASSSHRASSYNEQFF

j_call: TRBJ2-7
clone_size: once
cdr3_length: 16
d_call: TRBD2
v_call: TRBV9
cdr3_nt: TGTGCCAGCAGCGTCCAGGTAGCGGGAAAACAAGACGAGCAGTACTTC
cdr3_aa: CASSVQVAGKQDEQYF

j_call: TRBJ2-7
clone_size: .
cdr3_length: 12
d_call: .
v_call: TRBV6-6
cdr3_nt: TGTGCCAGCACCGAGGGGGTTAGGGAGCAGTACTTC
cdr3_aa: CASTEGVREQYF

j_call: TRBJ2-7
clone_size: .
cdr3_length: 13
d_call: .
v_call: TRBV14
cdr3_nt: TGTGCCAGCAGCCACACAGTAGCCTACGAGCAGTACTTC
cdr3_aa: CASSHTVAYEQYF

j_call: TRBJ1-5
clone_size: .
cdr3_length: 16
d_call: .
v_call: TRBV7-2
cdr3_nt: TGTGCCAGCACTCCCTCTTGGGGAGGGACATCGCCGCCCCAGCATTTT
cdr3_aa: CASTPSWGGTSPPQHF

j_call: TRBJ2-7
clone_size: .
cdr3_length: 14
d_call: .
v_call: TRBV11-3
cdr3_nt: TGTGCCAGCAGCTTATATGGGCCAGGCTACGAGCAGTACTTC
cdr3_aa: CASSLYGPGYEQYF

j_call: TRBJ2-3
clone_size: .
cdr3_length: 18
d_call: TRBD1
v_call: TRBV4-1
cdr3_nt: TGCGCCAGCAGCCAAGACGGACAGGGGGCTTATAGGGCAGATACGCAGTATTTT
cdr3_aa: CASSQDGQGAYRADTQYF

j_call: TRBJ2-7
clone_size: once
cdr3_length: 17
d_call: TRBD1
v_call: TRBV7-2
cdr3_nt: TGTGCCAGCAGCTCCTTATCCGGGACAGGGGACTCCTACGAGCAGTACTTC
cdr3_aa: CASSSLSGTGDSYEQYF

j_call: TRBJ2-3
clone_size: .
cdr3_length: 13
d_call: .
v_call: TRBV6-1
cdr3_nt: TGTGCCAGCACCTCAGGCGGGTGGGATACGCAGTATTTT
cdr3_aa: CASTSGGWDTQYF

j_call: TRBJ2-7
clone_size: .
cdr3_length: 15
d_call: TRBD2
v_call: TRBV23-1
cdr3_nt: TGCGCCAGCAGTCAGCCGGGGGGGAGCGGTTACGAGCAGTACTTC
cdr3_aa: CASSQPGGSGYEQYF

j_call: TRBJ2-7
clone_size: .
cdr3_length: 14
d_call: TRBD2
v_call: TRBV11-3
cdr3_nt: TGTGCCAGCAGCACCGGACTAGCGGGTTCCGAGCAGTACTTC
cdr3_aa: CASSTGLAGSEQYF

j_call: TRBJ2-1
clone_size: once
cdr3_length: 17
d_call: .
v_call: TRBV4-2
cdr3_nt: TGTGCCAGCAGCCCATCCTTTCGGCGGACACACTACAATGAGCAGTTCTTC
cdr3_aa: CASSPSFRRTHYNEQFF

j_call: TRBJ1-5
clone_size: .
cdr3_length: 15
d_call: TRBD1
v_call: TRBV28
cdr3_nt: TGTGCCAGCAGTGTACCGGGACAGATTAATCAGCCCCAGCATTTT
cdr3_aa: CASSVPGQINQPQHF

j_call: TRBJ1-1
clone_size: few
cdr3_length: 16
d_call: .
v_call: TRBV6-1
cdr3_nt: TGTGCCAGCAGTGGGGGCGGGGGTGGCCTGAACACTGAAGCTTTCTTT
cdr3_aa: CASSGGGGGLNTEAFF

j_call: TRBJ2-3
clone_size: .
cdr3_length: 13
d_call: .
v_call: TRBV15
cdr3_nt: TGTGCCCTCGGGGGTCCAAGCACAGATACGCAGTATTTT
cdr3_aa: CALGGPSTDTQYF

j_call: TRBJ1-4
clone_size: .
cdr3_length: 16
d_call: TRBD1
v_call: TRBV27
cdr3_nt: TGTGCCAGCAGTCCGGGACAGGGGAGAACTAATGAAAAACTGTTTTTT
cdr3_aa: CASSPGQGRTNEKLFF

j_call: TRBJ2-1
clone_size: .
cdr3_length: 17
d_call: TRBD2
v_call: TRBV15
cdr3_nt: TGTGCCACCAGCAGAGATGGTTATAGCGGGAGAATCCCTGAGCAGTTCTTC
cdr3_aa: CATSRDGYSGRIPEQFF

j_call: TRBJ2-7
clone_size: .
cdr3_length: 13
d_call: TRBD1
v_call: TRBV10-3
cdr3_nt: TGTGCCATCAGTGTTGGGACAGGGGCCGAGCAGTACTTC
cdr3_aa: CAISVGTGAEQYF

j_call: TRBJ2-1
clone_size: .
cdr3_length: 14
d_call: TRBD2
v_call: TRBV6-1
cdr3_nt: TGTGCCAGCAGTGAGGGGACTAGCGGTACGAGGGAGTTCTTC
cdr3_aa: CASSEGTSGTREFF

j_call: TRBJ2-1
clone_size: .
cdr3_length: 15
d_call: TRBD1
v_call: TRBV19
cdr3_nt: TGTGCCAGTAGTAATCCGCCGGGACAGGGGAGTGAGCAGTTCTTC
cdr3_aa: CASSNPPGQGSEQFF

j_call: TRBJ1-2
clone_size: .
cdr3_length: 13
d_call: .
v_call: TRBV7-9
cdr3_nt: TGTGCCAGCAGCCCGACAGAACCCTATGGCTACACCTTC
cdr3_aa: CASSPTEPYGYTF

j_call: TRBJ1-1
clone_size: .
cdr3_length: 14
d_call: .
v_call: TRBV27
cdr3_nt: TGTGCCAGCAGTTTCGTCAGGGGGAACACTGAAGCTTTCTTT
cdr3_aa: CASSFVRGNTEAFF

j_call: TRBJ1-1
clone_size: few
cdr3_length: 13
d_call: .
v_call: TRBV7-6
cdr3_nt: TGTGCCAGCAGCTTGGAGCGTAACACTGAAGCTTTCTTT
cdr3_aa: CASSLERNTEAFF

j_call: TRBJ2-7
clone_size: .
cdr3_length: 14
d_call: .
v_call: TRBV7-9
cdr3_nt: TGTGCCAGCAGCTTATGGAGGGTGTCCTACGAGCAGTACTTC
cdr3_aa: CASSLWRVSYEQYF

j_call: TRBJ2-2
clone_size: .
cdr3_length: 20
d_call: .
v_call: TRBV4-1
cdr3_nt: TGCGCCAGCAGCCAAGATATGCTTCACCAGGACAGACCGAACACCGGGGAGCTGTTTTTT
cdr3_aa: CASSQDMLHQDRPNTGELFF

j_call: TRBJ1-1
clone_size: .
cdr3_length: 15
d_call: TRBD1
v_call: TRBV30
cdr3_nt: TGTGCCTGGAGACATTCGGACAGGGCAAACACTGAAGCTTTCTTT
cdr3_aa: CAWRHSDRANTEAFF